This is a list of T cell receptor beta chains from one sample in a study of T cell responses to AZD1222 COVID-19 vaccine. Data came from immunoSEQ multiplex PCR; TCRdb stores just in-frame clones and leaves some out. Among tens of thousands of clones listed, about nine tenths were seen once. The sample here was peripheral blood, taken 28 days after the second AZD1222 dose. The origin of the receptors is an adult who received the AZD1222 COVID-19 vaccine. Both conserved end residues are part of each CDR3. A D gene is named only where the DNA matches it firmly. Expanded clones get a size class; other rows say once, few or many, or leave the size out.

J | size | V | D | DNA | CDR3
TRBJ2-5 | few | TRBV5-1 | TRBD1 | TGCGCCAGCAGTTTCGGGACAGGGGAGGAGACCCAGTACTTC | CASSFGTGEETQYF
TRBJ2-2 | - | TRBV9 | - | TGTGCCAGCAGCGTAGATCTAGTATACACCGGGGAGCTGTTTTTT | CASSVDLVYTGELFF
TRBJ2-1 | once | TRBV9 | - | TGTGCCAGCAGCCCTCCCTCTAGGGGGGAGAATGAGCAGTTCTTC | CASSPPSRGENEQFF
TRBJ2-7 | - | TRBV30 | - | TGTGCCTGGAGCGGGGGTCACCCCTACGAGCAGTACTTC | CAWSGGHPYEQYF
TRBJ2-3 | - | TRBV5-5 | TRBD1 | TGTGCCAGCAGCTTTCGACAGGGGGCGATAGATACGCAGTATTTT | CASSFRQGAIDTQYF
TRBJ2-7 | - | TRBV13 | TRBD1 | TGTGCCAGCAGCTCCCACTTAAACCAGGGACAGAGGCAGTACTTC | CASSSHLNQGQRQYF
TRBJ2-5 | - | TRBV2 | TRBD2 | TGTGCCAGCCGGACTAGCGGAGTTAGGGAGACCCAGTACTTC | CASRTSGVRETQYF
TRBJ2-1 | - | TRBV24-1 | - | TGTGCCACCAGTGATGCCCAGGGGGGCTCCTACAATGAGCAGTTCTTC | CATSDAQGGSYNEQFF
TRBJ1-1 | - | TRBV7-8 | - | TGTGCCAGCAGCTTTCGGGGGGACGCTTTCTTT | CASSFRGDAFF
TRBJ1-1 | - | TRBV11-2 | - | TGTGCCAGCAGCCTACGGCTGAACACTGAAGCTTTCTTT | CASSLRLNTEAFF
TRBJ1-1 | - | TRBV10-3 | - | TGTGCCATCAGCCCCCTCGGGGCTAACACTGAAGCTTTCTTT | CAISPLGANTEAFF
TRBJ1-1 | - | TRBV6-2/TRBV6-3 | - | TGTGCCAGCAGCCCCGGACAGAACACTGAAGCTTTCTTT | CASSPGQNTEAFF
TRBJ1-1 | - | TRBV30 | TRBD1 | TGTGCCTGGAGTCCGGCGGACAGGGTTTCCAAAACTTTCTTT | CAWSPADRVSKTFF
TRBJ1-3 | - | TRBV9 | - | TGTGCCAGCAGCCCAAGAGGAAACACCATATATTTT | CASSPRGNTIYF
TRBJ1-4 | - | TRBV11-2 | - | TGTGCCAGCAGCTTCCCCGGCGCAAAACTGTTTTTT | CASSFPGAKLFF
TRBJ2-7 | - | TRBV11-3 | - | TGTGCCAGCAGCTTAGGAGTCAACGCCTACGAGCAGTACTTC | CASSLGVNAYEQYF
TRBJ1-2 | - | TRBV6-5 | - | TGTGCCAGCAGTTACTCCCGGGGGATCTATGGCTACACCTTC | CASSYSRGIYGYTF
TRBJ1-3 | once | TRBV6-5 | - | TGTGCCAGCAGTTACTCGAGGGGGTCTGGAAACACCATATATTTT | CASSYSRGSGNTIYF
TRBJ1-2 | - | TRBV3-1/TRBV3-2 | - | TGTGCCAGCAAAAAGGGGGATGGCTACACCTTC | CASKKGDGYTF
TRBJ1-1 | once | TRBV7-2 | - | TGTGCCAGCAGCCCATGGGATAACACTGAAGCTTTCTTT | CASSPWDNTEAFF
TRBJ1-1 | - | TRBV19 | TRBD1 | TGTGCCAGTAGACCTAAGGGACAGGGGGGCACTGAAGCTTTCTTT | CASRPKGQGGTEAFF
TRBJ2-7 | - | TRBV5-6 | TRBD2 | TGTGCCAGCAGCTCTCCCCTCCGCGGGAGGTACGAGCAGTACTTC | CASSSPLRGRYEQYF
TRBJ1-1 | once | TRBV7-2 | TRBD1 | TGTGCCAGCAGCCCAAGGGGACAGCAGAACACTGAAGCTTTCTTT | CASSPRGQQNTEAFF
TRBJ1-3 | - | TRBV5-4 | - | TGTGCCAGCAGCTGGGGGAGCGGGGTCGGAAACACCATATATTTT | CASSWGSGVGNTIYF
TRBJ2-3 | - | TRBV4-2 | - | TGTGCCAGCAGCCAACTTCTAGATCGTCCAGATACGCAGTATTTT | CASSQLLDRPDTQYF
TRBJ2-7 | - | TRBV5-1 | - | TGCGCCAGCAGCTTTCTGTCCAGGGGAAGGGGCGGGAACGAGCAGTACTTC | CASSFLSRGRGGNEQYF